A single sample is the source of the 8 T cell receptor beta chains below, sequenced in a study of human T cells and chemical hapten exposure. Time point indicated: patch test 3, about 24 weeks after DPC sensitization. Documented treatment: therapeutic diphenylcyclopropenone sensitization with weekly scalp DPC. Using its own MiXCR run on the RACE reads, TCRdb lists one record per CDR3 protein. The sample has about 76,000 distinct CDR3 sequences; roughly 13% are singletons. The material sequenced was whole blood, taken in connection with sensitization to the hapten diphenylcyclopropenone (DPC). These TCRs come from a woman between 45 and 65 years old with alopecia areata. Some clones in this sample may be carry-over from other donors' samples.

This clonotype has ten or more counts. The rearrangement joins TRBV19 to TRBJ2-1; D tentatively reads TRBD1 or TRBD2 (6 bases each). Germline loops: CDR1 LNHDA, CDR2 SQIVND (reference sequence). Between the trimmed V and J ends, which lost 1 base and 5 bases, there was a span of 12 bases. The length of the CDR3 is 15 residues. CDR3 sequence reads: CASSIGGGGHNEQFF. The DNA of the CDR3 is TGTGCCAGTAGTATAGGAGGGGGAGGCCACAATGAGCAGTTCTTC. Full variable domain (rest looked up from reference TRBV19 and TRBJ2-1): DGGITQSPKYLFRKEGQNVTLSCEQNLNHDAMYWYRQDPGQGLRLIYYSQIVNDFQKGDIAEGYSVSREKKESFPLTVTSAQKNPTAFYLCASSIGGGGHNEQFFGPGTRLTVL.

The sample holds a few counts of this clonotype. The chain uses TRBV11-2 and TRBJ2-3; TRBD2 aligns across 11 bases. This CDR3 contains 15 residues. Germline assignment: CDR1 SGHAT and CDR2 FQNNGV. Trimming cost V 5 bases and J 6 bases; bases outside gene matches: 7. The CDR3 nucleotides read TGTGCCAGCAGCCCCCAACTAGCGGGGGCGGATACGCAGTATTTT. Amino acid sequence: CASSPQLAGADTQYF.

This clonotype was seen at least ten times. V gene TRBV7-8 combines with J gene TRBJ2-7; D gene uncertain. This CDR3 comprises 14 residues. V was trimmed by 4 bases and J by 2 bases, leaving 12 bases between them. Germline V CDR1 and CDR2: SGHVS, FQNEAQ. The CDR3 spells CASSYRLSTYEQYF. CDR3 nucleotides: TGTGCCAGCAGCTACAGACTGTCAACCTACGAGCAGTACTTC.

In this sample, this clonotype turned up many times. The rearrangement joins TRBV20-1 to TRBJ2-1, with no clear D. Germline V gene lookup returns CDR1 DFQATT and CDR2 SNEGSKA (reference sequence). CDR3 size: 13 residues. Trimming cost V 1 base and J 6 bases, with 10 bases left between them. The CDR3 spells CSARGPASNEQFF. The DNA for the CDR3 is TGCAGTGCTAGAGGCCCAGCTAGCAATGAGCAGTTCTTC.

This clonotype has a handful of counts. This chain connects TRBV21-1 to TRBJ2-7; the D call in the table, TRBD2, was not verified against the DNA. TRBV21-1 is a listed pseudogene. This CDR3 has 16 amino acids. The CDR3, as DNA: TGTGCCAGCAGCGTGTCGACTAGCGGTGATATCAACGAGCAGTACTTC. Translation gives CASSVSTSGDINEQYF.

This clonotype was recorded at least ten times. The V gene is TRBV12-3 or TRBV12-4, the J gene TRBJ2-2; TRBD2 matches at 10 bases. CDR3 length: 14 amino acids. V was clipped by 3 bases and J by 7 bases; unmatched bases: 2. CDR3 loop: CASSFTSGDGELFF. The DNA of the CDR3 is TGTGCCAGCAGTTTTACTAGCGGGGACGGGGAGCTGTTTTTT.

This clonotype was counted between two and nine times. V gene TRBV29-1 combines with J gene TRBJ1-5; perhaps TRBD1 as D (6 bases). The CDR3 runs to 13 residues. The germline gives CDR1 SQVTM, CDR2 ANQGSEA. The V end was cut by 5 bases, the J end by 5 bases, with 13 bases between. CDR3 sequence (DNA): TGCAGCGTTTCAGACAGGTTCGATCAGCCCCAGCATTTT. Residues: CSVSDRFDQPQHF. The whole variable domain, remainder taken from reference TRBV29-1 and TRBJ1-5, is SAVISQKPSRDICQRGTSLTIQCQVDSQVTMMFWYRQQPGQSLTLIATANQGSEATYESGFVIDKFPISRPNLTFSTLTVSNMSPEDSSIYLCSVSDRFDQPQHFGDGTRLSIL.

The table lists this clonotype with many counts. The chain employs TRBV12-3 or TRBV12-4 and TRBJ1-2; no clear D gene. The V and J ends lost 3 bases and 7 bases respectively, with 9 bases between them. The CDR3 has 12 residues. CDR3: CASSLGHFGYTF. The DNA of the CDR3 is TGTGCCAGCAGTTTGGGCCACTTTGGCTACACCTTC.